This T cell receptor beta chain came from a study of T cell responses to AZD1222 COVID-19 vaccine. In the case of this clone: The target antigen is unknown.

Regarding the study as a whole: Repertoire sampling happened only post peak T cell response.

Measured with immunoSEQ multiplex PCR; TCRdb has only the in-frame clones, and not every one. Of 140,000 to 150,000 clones in the sample, 70% to 90% were seen once. The source is an adult who received the MenACWY meningococcal vaccine as a control. This specimen consisted of peripheral blood, obtained 28 days after the second dose of the MenACWY control vaccine.

The CDR3 here is CASRNHPNLQTEQFF. The DNA of the CDR3 is TGTGCCAGCAGAAACCACCCTAATCTCCAAACGGAGCAGTTCTTC. V gene TRBV7-9 combines with J gene TRBJ2-1, with D uncertain. This CDR3 is built from 15 residues. Germline loops: CDR1 SEHNR, CDR2 FQNEAQ (reference sequence). The V and J ends lost 6 bases and 10 bases respectively, with 22 bases between them.